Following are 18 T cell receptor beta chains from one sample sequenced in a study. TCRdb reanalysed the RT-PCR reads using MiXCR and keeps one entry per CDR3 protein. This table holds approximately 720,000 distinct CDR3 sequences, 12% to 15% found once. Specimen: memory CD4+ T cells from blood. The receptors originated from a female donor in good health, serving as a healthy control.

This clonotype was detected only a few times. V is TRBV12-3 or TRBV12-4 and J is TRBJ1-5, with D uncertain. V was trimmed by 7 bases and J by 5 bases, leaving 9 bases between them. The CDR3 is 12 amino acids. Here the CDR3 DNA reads TGTGCCAGCAAATTTTCGGATCAGCCCCAGCATTTT. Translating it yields CASKFSDQPQHF.

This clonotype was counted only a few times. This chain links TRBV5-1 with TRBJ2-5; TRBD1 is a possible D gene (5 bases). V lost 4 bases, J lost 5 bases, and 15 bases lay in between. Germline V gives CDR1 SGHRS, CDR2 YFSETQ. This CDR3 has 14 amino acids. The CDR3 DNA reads TGCGCCAGCAGCCCGGTTCAGGGTGGGGAGACCCAGTACTTC. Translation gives CASSPVQGGETQYF.

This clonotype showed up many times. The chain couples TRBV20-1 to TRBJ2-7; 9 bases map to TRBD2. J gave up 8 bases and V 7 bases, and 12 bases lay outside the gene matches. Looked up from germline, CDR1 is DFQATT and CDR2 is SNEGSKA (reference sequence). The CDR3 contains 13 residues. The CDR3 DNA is TGCAGTGGCAACACCGTTAGCGGGAGCAAGCAGTACTTC. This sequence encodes CSGNTVSGSKQYF.

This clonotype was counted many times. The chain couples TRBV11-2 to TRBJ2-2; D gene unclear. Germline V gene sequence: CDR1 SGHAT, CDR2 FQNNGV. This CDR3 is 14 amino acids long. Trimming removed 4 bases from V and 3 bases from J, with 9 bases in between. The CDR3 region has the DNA TGTGCCAGCAGCTCGGTACCAGACACCGGGGAGCTGTTTTTT. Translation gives CASSSVPDTGELFF.

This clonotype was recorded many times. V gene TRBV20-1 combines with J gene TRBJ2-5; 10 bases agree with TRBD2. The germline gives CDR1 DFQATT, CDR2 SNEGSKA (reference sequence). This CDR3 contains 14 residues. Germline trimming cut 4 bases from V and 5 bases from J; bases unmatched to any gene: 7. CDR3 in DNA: TGCAGTGCTATCTTAGCGGGAGGCTGGGAGACCCAGTACTTC. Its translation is CSAILAGGWETQYF.

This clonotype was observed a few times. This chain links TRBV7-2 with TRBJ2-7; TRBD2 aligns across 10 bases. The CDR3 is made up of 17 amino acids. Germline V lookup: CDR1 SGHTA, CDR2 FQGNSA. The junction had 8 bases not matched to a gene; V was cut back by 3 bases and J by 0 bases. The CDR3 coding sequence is TGTGCCAGCAGCTTGTCTCCAGCGGGAGGGAGCTCCTACGAGCAGTACTTC. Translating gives CASSLSPAGGSSYEQYF.

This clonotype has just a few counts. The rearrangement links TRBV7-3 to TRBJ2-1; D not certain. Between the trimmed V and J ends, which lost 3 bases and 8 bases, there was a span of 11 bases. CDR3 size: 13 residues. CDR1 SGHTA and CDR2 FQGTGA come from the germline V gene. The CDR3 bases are TGTGCCAGCAGCTTTGTCCCTCTGGATGAGCAGTTCTTC. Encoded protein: CASSFVPLDEQFF.

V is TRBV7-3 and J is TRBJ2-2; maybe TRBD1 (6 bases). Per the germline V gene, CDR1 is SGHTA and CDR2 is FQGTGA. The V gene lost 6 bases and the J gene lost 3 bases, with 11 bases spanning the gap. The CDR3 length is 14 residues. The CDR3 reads CASRGAGDTGELFF. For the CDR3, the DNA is TGTGCCAGCAGGGGGGCAGGGGACACCGGGGAGCTGTTTTTT.

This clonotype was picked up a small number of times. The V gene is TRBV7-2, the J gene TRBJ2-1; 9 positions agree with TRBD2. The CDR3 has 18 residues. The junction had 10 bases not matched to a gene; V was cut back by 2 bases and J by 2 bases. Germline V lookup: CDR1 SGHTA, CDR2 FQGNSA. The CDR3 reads CASSLRGRGGVTYNEQFF. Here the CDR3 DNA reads TGTGCCAGCAGCTTAAGAGGGCGGGGGGGCGTAACCTACAATGAGCAGTTCTTC.

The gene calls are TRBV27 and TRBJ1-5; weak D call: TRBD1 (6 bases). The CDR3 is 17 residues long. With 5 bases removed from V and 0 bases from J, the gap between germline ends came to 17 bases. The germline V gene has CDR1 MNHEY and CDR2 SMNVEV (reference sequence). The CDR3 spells CASSLRTALNSNQPQHF. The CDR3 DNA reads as TGTGCCAGCAGTCTGCGGACAGCACTAAATAGCAATCAGCCCCAGCATTTT.

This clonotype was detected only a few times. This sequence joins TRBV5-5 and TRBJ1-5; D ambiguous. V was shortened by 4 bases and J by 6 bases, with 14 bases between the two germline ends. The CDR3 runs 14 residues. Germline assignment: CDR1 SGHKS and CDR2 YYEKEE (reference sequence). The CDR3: CASSVLLDPQPQHF. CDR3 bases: TGTGCCAGCAGCGTCCTGCTGGACCCTCAGCCCCAGCATTTT.

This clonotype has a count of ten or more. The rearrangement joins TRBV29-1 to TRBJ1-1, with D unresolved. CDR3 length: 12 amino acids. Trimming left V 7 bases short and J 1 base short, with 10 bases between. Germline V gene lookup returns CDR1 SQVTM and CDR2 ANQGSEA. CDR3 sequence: CSGSFGNTEAFF. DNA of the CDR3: TGCAGCGGATCTTTTGGGAACACTGAAGCTTTCTTT.

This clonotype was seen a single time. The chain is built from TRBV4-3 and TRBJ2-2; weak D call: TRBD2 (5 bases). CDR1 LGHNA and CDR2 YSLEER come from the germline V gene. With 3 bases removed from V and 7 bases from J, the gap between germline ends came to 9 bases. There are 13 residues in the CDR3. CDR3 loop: CASSQETSGELFF. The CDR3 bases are TGCGCCAGCAGCCAGGAAACTAGCGGGGAGCTGTTTTTT.

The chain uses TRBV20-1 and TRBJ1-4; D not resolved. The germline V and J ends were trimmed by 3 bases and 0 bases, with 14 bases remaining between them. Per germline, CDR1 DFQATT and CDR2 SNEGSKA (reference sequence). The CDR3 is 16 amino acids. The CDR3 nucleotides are TGCAGTGCTAGTCCCTTCGGGCTTGCAACTAATGAAAAACTGTTTTTT. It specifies CSASPFGLATNEKLFF.

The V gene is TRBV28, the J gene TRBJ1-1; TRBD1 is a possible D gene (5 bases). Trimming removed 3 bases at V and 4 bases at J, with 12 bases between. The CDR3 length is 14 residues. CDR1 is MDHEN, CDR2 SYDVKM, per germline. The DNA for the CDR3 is TGTGCCAGCAGTTTTGGGGGTACTTCCACTGAAGCTTTCTTT. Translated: CASSFGGTSTEAFF.

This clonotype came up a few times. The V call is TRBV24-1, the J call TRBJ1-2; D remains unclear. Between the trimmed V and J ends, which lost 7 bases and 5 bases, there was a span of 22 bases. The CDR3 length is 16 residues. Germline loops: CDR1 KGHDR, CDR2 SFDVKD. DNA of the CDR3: TGTGCCACCAGCGGACTGGGGATCGATCTGAATTATGGCTACACCTTC. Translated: CATSGLGIDLNYGYTF.

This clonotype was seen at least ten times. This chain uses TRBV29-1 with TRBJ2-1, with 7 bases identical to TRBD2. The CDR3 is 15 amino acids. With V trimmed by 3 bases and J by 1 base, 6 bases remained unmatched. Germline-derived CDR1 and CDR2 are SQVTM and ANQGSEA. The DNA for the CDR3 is TGCAGCGTTGACGGGGGAGGGTCTTCCTACAATGAGCAGTTCTTC. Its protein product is CSVDGGGSSYNEQFF.

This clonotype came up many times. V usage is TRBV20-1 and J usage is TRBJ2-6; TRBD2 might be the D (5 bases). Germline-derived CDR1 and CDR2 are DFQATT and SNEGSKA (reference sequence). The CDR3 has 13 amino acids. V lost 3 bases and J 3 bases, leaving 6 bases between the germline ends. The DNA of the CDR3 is TGCAGTGCTAGCGGGAATGGGGCCAACGTCCTGACTTTC. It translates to CSASGNGANVLTF.